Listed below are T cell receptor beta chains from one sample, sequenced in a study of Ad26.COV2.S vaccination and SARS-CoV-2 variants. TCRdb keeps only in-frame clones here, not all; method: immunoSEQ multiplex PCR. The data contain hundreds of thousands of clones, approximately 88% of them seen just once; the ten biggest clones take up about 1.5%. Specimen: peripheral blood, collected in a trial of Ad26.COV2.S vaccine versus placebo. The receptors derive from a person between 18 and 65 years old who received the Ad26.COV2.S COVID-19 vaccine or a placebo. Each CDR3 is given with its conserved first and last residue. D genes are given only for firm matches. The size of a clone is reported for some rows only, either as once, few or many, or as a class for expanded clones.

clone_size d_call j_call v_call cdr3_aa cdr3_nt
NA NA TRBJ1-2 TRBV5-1 CASGGLASNYGYTF TGCGCCAGCGGAGGTCTGGCGTCTAACTATGGCTACACCTTC
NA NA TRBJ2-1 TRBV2 CASSDRGCVF TGTGCCAGCAGTGACAGGGGATGCGTCTTC
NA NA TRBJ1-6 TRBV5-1 CASSFPGMNSPLHF TGCGCCAGCAGCTTCCCAGGGATGAATTCACCCCTCCACTTT
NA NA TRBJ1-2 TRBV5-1 CASSTTTGTIYGYTF TGCGCCAGCAGCACGACCACAGGGACTATTTATGGCTACACCTTC
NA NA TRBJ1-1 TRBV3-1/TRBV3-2 CASSQGSGSTEAFF TGTGCCAGCAGCCAAGGGTCGGGGAGCACTGAAGCTTTCTTT
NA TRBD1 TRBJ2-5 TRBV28 CASSSRGTGAPQYF TGTGCCAGCAGTTCAAGGGGAACAGGGGCCCCCCAGTACTTC
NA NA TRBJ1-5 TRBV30 CAWSRGGLIGQPQHF TGTGCCTGGTCTCGTGGGGGGTTAATTGGTCAGCCCCAGCATTTT
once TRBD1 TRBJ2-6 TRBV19 CASSMMGQAPLSGANVLTF TGTGCCAGTAGTATGATGGGACAGGCGCCGCTCTCTGGGGCCAACGTCCTGACTTTC
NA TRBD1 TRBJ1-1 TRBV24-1 CATSDPRQGYTEAFF TGTGCCACCAGTGATCCTCGACAGGGTTACACTGAAGCTTTCTTT
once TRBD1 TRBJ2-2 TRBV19 CASSPGQGAGELFF TGTGCCAGTAGCCCGGGACAGGGGGCCGGGGAGCTGTTTTTT
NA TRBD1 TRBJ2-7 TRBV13 CASSLGPGQGILGEQYF TGTGCCAGCAGCTTGGGGCCGGGACAGGGAATATTGGGCGAGCAGTACTTC
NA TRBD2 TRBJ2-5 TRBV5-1 CASSSPLAGVGETQYF TGCGCCAGCAGCTCACCACTAGCGGGAGTGGGGGAGACCCAGTACTTC
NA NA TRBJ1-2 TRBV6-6 CASSYVLGTYYGYTF TGTGCCAGCAGTTATGTTCTTGGGACCTACTATGGCTACACCTTC
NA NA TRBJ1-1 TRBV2 CASIQTGDTEAFF TGTGCCAGCATCCAGACTGGAGACACTGAAGCTTTCTTT
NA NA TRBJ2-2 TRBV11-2 CASSPYQLRTASNTGELFF TGTGCCAGCAGCCCCTACCAACTTCGGACGGCTTCGAACACCGGGGAGCTGTTTTTT
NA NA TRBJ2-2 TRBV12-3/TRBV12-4 CASSPTGIRELFF TGTGCCAGCAGCCCCACAGGGATCCGGGAGCTGTTTTTT
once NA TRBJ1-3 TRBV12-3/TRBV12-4 CASTGQSGNTIYF TGTGCCAGCACCGGCCAGTCTGGAAACACCATATATTTT
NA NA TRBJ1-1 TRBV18 CASSEEGGWNTEAFF TGTGCCAGCTCGGAGGAGGGGGGCTGGAACACTGAAGCTTTCTTT
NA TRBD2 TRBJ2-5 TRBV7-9 CASSLGRGGRGRETQYF TGTGCCAGCAGCTTAGGGCGCGGCGGGAGAGGAAGAGAGACCCAGTACTTC
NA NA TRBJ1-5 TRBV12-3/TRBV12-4 CASSFGGDQPQHF TGTGCCAGCAGTTTTGGGGGGGATCAGCCCCAGCATTTT
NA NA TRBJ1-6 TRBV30 CAWGDSSPLHF TGTGCCTGGGGAGACTCTTCACCCCTCCACTTT
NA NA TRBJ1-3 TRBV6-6 CASSYAVGGSGNTIYF TGTGCCAGCAGTTACGCGGTTGGGGGCTCTGGAAACACCATATATTTT
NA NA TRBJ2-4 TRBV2 CASSGGTGDIQYF TGTGCCAGCAGTGGTGGGACCGGGGACATTCAGTACTTC
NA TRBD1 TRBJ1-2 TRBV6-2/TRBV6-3 CASTPGGGYGYTF TGTGCCAGCACCCCAGGGGGCGGCTATGGCTACACCTTC
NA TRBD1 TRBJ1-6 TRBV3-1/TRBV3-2 CASSQGTGPSPLHF TGTGCCAGCAGCCAAGGGACAGGCCCCTCACCCCTCCACTTT
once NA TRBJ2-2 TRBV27 CASVGTPTGELFF TGTGCCAGCGTTGGGACCCCCACCGGGGAGCTGTTTTTT
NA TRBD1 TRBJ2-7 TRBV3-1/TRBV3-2 CASSPGTGQNQYF TGTGCCAGCAGCCCCGGGACAGGGCAAAACCAGTACTTC
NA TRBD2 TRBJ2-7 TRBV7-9 CASSSGLAGAYEQYF TGTGCCAGCAGCTCCGGACTAGCGGGAGCCTACGAGCAGTACTTC
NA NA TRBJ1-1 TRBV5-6 CASSLGAWTEAFF TGTGCCAGCAGCTTGGGGGCGTGGACTGAAGCTTTCTTT
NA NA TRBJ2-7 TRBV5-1 CASSLFQGGQYF TGCGCCAGCAGCTTGTTTCAAGGGGGGCAGTACTTC
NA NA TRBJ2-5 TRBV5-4 CASSPQGEETQYF TGTGCCAGCAGCCCCCAAGGGGAAGAGACCCAGTACTTC
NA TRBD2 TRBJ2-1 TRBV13 CASHGLASYEQFF TGTGCCAGTCACGGACTAGCGTCATATGAGCAGTTCTTC
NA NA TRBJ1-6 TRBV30 CAWSGRGGSSYNSPLHF TGTGCCTGGTCCGGACGGGGGGGAAGCTCCTATAATTCACCCCTCCACTTT
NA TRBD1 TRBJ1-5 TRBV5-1 CASSSGQGNNQPQHF TGCGCCAGCAGCTCGGGACAGGGGAACAATCAGCCCCAGCATTTT
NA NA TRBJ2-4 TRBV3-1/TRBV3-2 CASSQVGTQAKNIQYF TGTGCCAGCAGCCAAGTTGGGACGCAAGCCAAAAACATTCAGTACTTC
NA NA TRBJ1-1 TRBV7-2 CASSRGPQGLIMNTEAFF TGTGCCAGCAGCCGCGGTCCCCAGGGGCTTATCATGAACACTGAAGCTTTCTTT
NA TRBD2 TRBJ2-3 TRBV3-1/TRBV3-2 CASSRALAGATDTQYF TGTGCCAGCAGCCGAGCACTAGCGGGGGCAACAGATACGCAGTATTTT
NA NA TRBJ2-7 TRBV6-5 CASRTGQAYEQYF TGTGCCAGCAGGACGGGACAAGCCTACGAGCAGTACTTC
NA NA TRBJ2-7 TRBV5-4 CASSFRGGYEQYF TGTGCCAGCAGCTTCAGGGGAGGGTACGAGCAGTACTTC
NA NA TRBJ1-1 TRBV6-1 CASSEILLQGTEAFF TGTGCCAGCAGTGAAATTTTATTACAGGGCACTGAAGCTTTCTTT